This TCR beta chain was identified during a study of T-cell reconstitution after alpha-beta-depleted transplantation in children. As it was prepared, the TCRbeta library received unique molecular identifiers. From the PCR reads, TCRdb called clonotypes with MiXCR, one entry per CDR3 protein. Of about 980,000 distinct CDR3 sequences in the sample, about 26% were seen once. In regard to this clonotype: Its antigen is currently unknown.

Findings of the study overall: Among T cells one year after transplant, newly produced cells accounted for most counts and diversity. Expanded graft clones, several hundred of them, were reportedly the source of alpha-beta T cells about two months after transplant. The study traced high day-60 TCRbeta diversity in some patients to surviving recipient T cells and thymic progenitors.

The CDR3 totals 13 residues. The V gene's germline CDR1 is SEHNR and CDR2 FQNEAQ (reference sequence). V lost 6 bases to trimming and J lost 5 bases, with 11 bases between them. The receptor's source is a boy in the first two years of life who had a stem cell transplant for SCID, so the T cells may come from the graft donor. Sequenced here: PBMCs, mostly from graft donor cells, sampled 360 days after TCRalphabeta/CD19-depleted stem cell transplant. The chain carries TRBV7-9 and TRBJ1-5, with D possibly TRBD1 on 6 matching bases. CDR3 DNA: TGTGCCAGCAGACCGGACAGCGATCAGCCCCAGCATTTT. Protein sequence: CASRPDSDQPQHF. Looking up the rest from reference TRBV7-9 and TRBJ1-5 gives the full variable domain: DTGVSQNPRHKITKRGQNVTFRCDPISEHNRLYWYRQTLGQGPEFLTYFQNEAQLEKSRLLSDRFSAERPKGSFSTLEIQRTEQGDSAMYLCASRPDSDQPQHFGDGTRLSIL.